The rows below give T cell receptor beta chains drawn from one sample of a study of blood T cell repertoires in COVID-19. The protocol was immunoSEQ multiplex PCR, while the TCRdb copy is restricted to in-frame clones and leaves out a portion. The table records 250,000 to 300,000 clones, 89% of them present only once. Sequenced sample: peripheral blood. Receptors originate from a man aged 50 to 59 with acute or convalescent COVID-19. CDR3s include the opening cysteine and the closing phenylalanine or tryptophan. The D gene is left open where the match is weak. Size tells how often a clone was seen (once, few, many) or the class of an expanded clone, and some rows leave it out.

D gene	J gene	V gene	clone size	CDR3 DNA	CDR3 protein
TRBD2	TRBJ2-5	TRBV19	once	TGTGCCAGCTCCCTTAGCGGGGGGCAAGAGACCCAGTACTTC	CASSLSGGQETQYF
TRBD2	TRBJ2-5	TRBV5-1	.	TGCGCCAGCAGAGCGGGGGGTCCGGGGCAAGAGACCCAGTACTTC	CASRAGGPGQETQYF
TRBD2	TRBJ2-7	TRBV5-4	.	TGTGCCAGCAGCTTTTTCCTGGGGGGGGCCTACGAGCAGTACTTC	CASSFFLGGAYEQYF
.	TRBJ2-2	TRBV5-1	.	TGCGCCAGCCGGCAGGGTAACACCGGGGAGCTGTTTTTT	CASRQGNTGELFF
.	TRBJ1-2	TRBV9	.	TGTGCCAGCAGCCGTAATGGGAGGGGCCCCTATGGCTACACCTTC	CASSRNGRGPYGYTF
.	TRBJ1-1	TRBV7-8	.	TGTGCCAGCAGCCACCGTGGAGGCACTGAAGCTTTCTTT	CASSHRGGTEAFF
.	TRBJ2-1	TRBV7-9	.	TGTGCCAGCAGCGAACTTGCAGGGTTCTACAATGAGCAGTTCTTC	CASSELAGFYNEQFF
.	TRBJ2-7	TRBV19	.	TGTGCCAGTAGTAACAGGGGAGGCGAGCAGTACTTC	CASSNRGGEQYF
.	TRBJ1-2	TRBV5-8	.	TGTGCCAGCAGCGGTATGGGGCAATATGGCTACACCTTC	CASSGMGQYGYTF
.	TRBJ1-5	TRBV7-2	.	TGTGCCAGCAGCTTAACAGGGTTAGTCGGGCCCCAGCATTTT	CASSLTGLVGPQHF
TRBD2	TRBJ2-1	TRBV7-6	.	TGTGCCAGCAGTCACCCGGCGGGGCTAGCGGGGGGGGCCTACAATGAGCAGTTCTTC	CASSHPAGLAGGAYNEQFF
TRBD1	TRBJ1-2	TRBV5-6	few	TGTGCCAGCAGCCTAAGTGGGACAGGGGAACTTTATGGCTACACCTTC	CASSLSGTGELYGYTF
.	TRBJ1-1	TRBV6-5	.	TGTGCCAGCAGTTACATCAGGGCCTTAATGAACACTGAAGCTTTCTTT	CASSYIRALMNTEAFF
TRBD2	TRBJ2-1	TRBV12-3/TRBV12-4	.	TGTGCCAGCAGCGGGGGGGCGATCAATGAGCAGTTCTTC	CASSGGAINEQFF
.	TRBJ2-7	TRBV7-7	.	TGTGCTAGCAGCCCAGGGGTAGGCTACGAGCAGTACTTC	CASSPGVGYEQYF
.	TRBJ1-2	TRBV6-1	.	TGTGCCAGCAGTGAAGTGACCGGACAGATCTATGGCTACACCTTC	CASSEVTGQIYGYTF
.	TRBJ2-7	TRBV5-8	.	TGTGCCGTGCGAAGGGGCAGGGACGAGCAGTACTTC	CAVRRGRDEQYF
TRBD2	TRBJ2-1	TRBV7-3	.	TGTGCCAGCAGTCCGACGGGACTAGCTTATGAGCAGTTCTTC	CASSPTGLAYEQFF
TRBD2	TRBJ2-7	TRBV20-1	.	TGCAGTGCGTGGACTAGCGGCGAGCAGTACTTC	CSAWTSGEQYF
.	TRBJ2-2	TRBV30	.	TGTGCCTGGAGTGTAGGTGGGCTCACCGGGGAGCTGTTTTTT	CAWSVGGLTGELFF
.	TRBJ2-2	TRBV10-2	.	TGCGCCAGCAGTCTTCTCGAGGGAACCGGGGAGCTGTTTTTT	CASSLLEGTGELFF
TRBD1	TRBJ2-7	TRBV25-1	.	TGTGCCAGCAGGGAGACAGGGAGTTCTAACGAGCAGTACTTC	CASRETGSSNEQYF
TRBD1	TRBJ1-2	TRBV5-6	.	TGTGCCAGCAGCCTCGACAGGGCTGGCTACACCTTC	CASSLDRAGYTF
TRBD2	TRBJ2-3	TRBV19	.	TGTGCCAGTAGTGCGCTAGCGGGAGTCACAGATACGCAGTATTTT	CASSALAGVTDTQYF
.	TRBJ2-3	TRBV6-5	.	TGTGCCAGCAGTTATGGGGGCAGCTGGGAGTATTTT	CASSYGGSWEYF
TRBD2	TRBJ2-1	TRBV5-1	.	TGCGCCAGCAGCTTAAGGACCGGACTAGCGGGGGGTCAAAGCTCCTACAATGAGCAGTTCTTC	CASSLRTGLAGGQSSYNEQFF
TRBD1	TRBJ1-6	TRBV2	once	TGTGCCAGCAGTACCTCTTGGGACAGCGCTAATTCACCCCTCCACTTT	CASSTSWDSANSPLHF
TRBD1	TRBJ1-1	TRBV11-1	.	TGTGCCAGCAGTCAACCCGGGACAGAGAACACTGAAGCTTTCTTT	CASSQPGTENTEAFF
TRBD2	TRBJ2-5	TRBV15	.	TGTGCCACCAGCAGCCTAGAGACTAGCGGGGGGGGAGAGACCCAGTACTTC	CATSSLETSGGGETQYF
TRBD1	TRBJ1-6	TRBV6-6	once	TGTGCCAGCATCGGACAGGGATATTCACCCCTCCACTTT	CASIGQGYSPLHF
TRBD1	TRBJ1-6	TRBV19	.	TGTGCCAGTAGTATAGGATTGTTGGGACAGGGATTCAATTCACCCCTCCACTTT	CASSIGLLGQGFNSPLHF
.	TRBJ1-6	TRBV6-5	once	TGTGCCAGCACCTCGTACCAGGGAAGTTCACCCCTCCACTTT	CASTSYQGSSPLHF
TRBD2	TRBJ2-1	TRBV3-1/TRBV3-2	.	TGTGCCAGCACTCTAGCGGGGGCCTACAATGAGCAGTTCTTC	CASTLAGAYNEQFF
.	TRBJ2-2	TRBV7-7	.	TGTGCTAGCAGCCAAGGAGCTAGCGCCCCCGGGGAGCTGTTTTTT	CASSQGASAPGELFF
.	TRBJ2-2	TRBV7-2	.	TGTGCCAGCACCGGAACAGGGTTCGACGGGGAGCTGTTTTTT	CASTGTGFDGELFF
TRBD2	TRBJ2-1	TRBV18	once	TGTGCCAGCTCAGGGGACTATCGTGAGCAGTTCTTC	CASSGDYREQFF
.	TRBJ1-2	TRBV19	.	TGTGCCAGTAGTATCGACAGGTACTATGGCTACACCTTC	CASSIDRYYGYTF
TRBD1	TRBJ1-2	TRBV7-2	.	TGTGCCAGCACCCCCGGCGGGACAGCTTATGGCTACACCTTC	CASTPGGTAYGYTF
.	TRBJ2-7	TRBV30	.	TGTGCCTGGAGTGCGACAGCCTACGAGCAGTACTTC	CAWSATAYEQYF
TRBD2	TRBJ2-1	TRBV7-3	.	TGTGCCAGCAGCCTCCAACGGGGGGACCTCTACAATGAGCAGTTCTTC	CASSLQRGDLYNEQFF
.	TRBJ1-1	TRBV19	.	TGTGCCAGTAAAGGGGCCTCCTCCGGGTGGACTGAAGCTTTCTTT	CASKGASSGWTEAFF
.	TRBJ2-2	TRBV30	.	TGTGCCTGGACTCTGAGCGCCCCCGGGGAGCTGTTTTTT	CAWTLSAPGELFF
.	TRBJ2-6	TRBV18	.	TGTGCCAGCCCCAGGGTTCCTGGGGCCAACGTCCTGACTTTC	CASPRVPGANVLTF
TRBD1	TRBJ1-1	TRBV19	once	TGTGCCACCCGACAGGGGGCAACTGAAGCTTTCTTT	CATRQGATEAFF
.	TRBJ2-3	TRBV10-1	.	TGCGCCAGCAGTGAGTGGTCGGGACTCCGCCCACTCTGTCCAGATACGCAGTATTTT	CASSEWSGLRPLCPDTQYF
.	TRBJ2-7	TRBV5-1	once	TGCGCCAGCAGGGCAGGAGGGACCTACGAGCAGTACTTC	CASRAGGTYEQYF
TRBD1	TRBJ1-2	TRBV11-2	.	TGTGCCAGCAGCCGACAGGGGGCGGTAATCTATGGCTACACCTTC	CASSRQGAVIYGYTF
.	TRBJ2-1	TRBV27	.	TGTGCCAGCATACCGACAGGTTCATCCTCCTACAATGAGCAGTTCTTC	CASIPTGSSSYNEQFF
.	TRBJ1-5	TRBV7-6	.	TGTGCCAGCAGCTTGGGGGGGAGCAGTAGCAATCAGCCCCAGCATTTT	CASSLGGSSSNQPQHF
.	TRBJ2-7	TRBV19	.	TGTGCCAGTAGTATAGACCTAGAGGTACCCGCAAGGTTTCCCTACGAGCAGTACTTC	CASSIDLEVPARFPYEQYF
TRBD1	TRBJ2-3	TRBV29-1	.	TGCAGCGTCTCGGGACAGGGCACAGATACGCAGTATTTT	CSVSGQGTDTQYF
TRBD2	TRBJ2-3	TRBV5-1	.	TGCGCCAGTCTCATTAGCGGGGGGGCCATAGATACGCAGTATTTT	CASLISGGAIDTQYF
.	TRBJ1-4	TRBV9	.	TGTGCCAGCAGCGTAGCCAGGATAGATGAAAAACTGTTTTTT	CASSVARIDEKLFF
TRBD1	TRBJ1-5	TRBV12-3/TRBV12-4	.	TGTGGGCCGGGACAGACCAATCAGCCCCAGCATTTT	CGPGQTNQPQHF
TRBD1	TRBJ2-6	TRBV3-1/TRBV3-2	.	TGTGCCAGCAGCCCCCTTGGGACAGGGGTATTTGGGGCCAACGTCCTGACTTTC	CASSPLGTGVFGANVLTF